This TCR beta chain was captured by sequencing in a study of T cell responses to AZD1222 COVID-19 vaccine. Study-level points and caveats: Two doses of AZD1222 preceded a rise in Spike-specific TCR breadth and depth. The study found vaccine-associated CD4 TCRs spanning spike, dominant at 160-218 and 743-854. Clonal diversity was possibly underestimated; the donors were predominantly white British and more often female. Unmutated variant regions reportedly attract nearly half of all spike-specific TCRs.

The CDR3 length is 13 residues. Trimming cost V 2 bases and J 4 bases, with 8 bases left between them. CDR1 and CDR2 (germline): SGHNT, YENEEA. Some clones are missing from TCRdb's copy, which holds only in-frame ones; the method was immunoSEQ multiplex PCR. The table has 90,000 to 150,000 clones, about nine tenths seen once; the top ten hold approximately 5%. On this clone itself: The antigen is undetermined.

Material: peripheral blood, obtained on day 0 of AZD1222 vaccination. The V call is TRBV11-3, the J call TRBJ2-5, with D unclear. This clonotype was sampled from an adult in good health. The CDR3 region is CASSLHRGETQYF. The CDR3 DNA sequence: TGTGCCAGCAGCTTACACAGAGGAGAGACCCAGTACTTC.